These T cell receptor beta chains were read from a single sample in a study of OX40 agonist ivuxolimab in advanced cancers. Generated by immunoSEQ multiplex PCR, the TCRdb table keeps only in-frame clones and is missing some. The repertoire includes more than 45,000 clones, roughly 81% of them detected once, and more than 8.5% sits in the top ten. The sample here was CD4+ or CD8+ T cells sorted from blood, taken in a trial of the OX40 agonist ivuxolimab. All receptors come from an adult with an advanced solid tumor such as melanoma, head and neck, liver or kidney cancer. CDR3s include the opening cysteine and the closing phenylalanine or tryptophan. A D gene is named only where the DNA matches it firmly. Size values are once, few and many counts, or a class for expanded clones, and some rows have none.

abundance	v_gene	d_gene	j_gene	CDR3aa	CDR3nt
.	TRBV5-1	.	TRBJ2-7	CASSLDSTSYEQYF	TGCGCCAGCAGCTTGGATAGCACCTCCTACGAGCAGTACTTC
.	TRBV5-5	.	TRBJ2-7	CASSLNYLGEQYF	TGTGCCAGCAGCTTGAACTACCTGGGCGAGCAGTACTTC
.	TRBV2	TRBD1	TRBJ2-3	CASSGQGADTQYF	TGTGCCAGCAGTGGACAGGGAGCAGATACGCAGTATTTT
once	TRBV7-2	.	TRBJ1-2	CASSEGGVAGYTF	TGTGCCAGCAGCGAAGGGGGGGTCGCTGGCTACACCTTC
.	TRBV29-1	.	TRBJ1-5	CSVGGAGNQPQHF	TGCAGCGTTGGTGGGGCGGGCAATCAGCCCCAGCATTTT
.	TRBV7-9	TRBD2	TRBJ2-1	CASSLAGSHGDEQFF	TGTGCCAGCAGTCTAGCGGGTAGCCACGGGGATGAGCAGTTCTTC
.	TRBV7-2	.	TRBJ2-1	CASSFLNGNEQFF	TGTGCCAGCAGCTTTTTGAATGGGAATGAGCAGTTCTTC
.	TRBV6-1	TRBD2	TRBJ2-7	CASRILLAGAYEQYF	TGTGCCAGCAGGATTCTACTAGCGGGAGCCTACGAGCAGTACTTC
.	TRBV7-3	.	TRBJ2-2	CASSLTGEVNGELFF	TGTGCCAGCAGCTTAACGGGAGAGGTAAACGGGGAGCTGTTTTTT
.	TRBV14	.	TRBJ2-7	CASSQGRAGEQYF	TGTGCCAGCAGCCAAGGTAGGGCGGGCGAGCAGTACTTC
.	TRBV7-9	.	TRBJ1-1	CASSSYTEAFF	TGTGCCAGCAGCAGCTACACTGAAGCTTTCTTT
.	TRBV12-5	TRBD1	TRBJ2-5	CASGIRDRGQETQYF	TGTGCTAGTGGAATCCGGGACAGGGGACAAGAGACCCAGTACTTC
.	TRBV27	TRBD1	TRBJ2-1	CASSVRGYNEQFF	TGTGCCAGCAGTGTCAGGGGGTACAATGAGCAGTTCTTC
.	TRBV18	.	TRBJ1-1	CASSPGRNTEAFF	TGTGCCAGCTCACCAGGGAGGAACACTGAAGCTTTCTTT
.	TRBV7-3	TRBD1	TRBJ2-2	CASSPAGGNTGELFF	TGTGCCAGCAGCCCGGCAGGGGGAAACACCGGGGAGCTGTTTTTT
.	TRBV5-5	.	TRBJ2-6	CASSFGGVGANVLTF	TGTGCCAGCAGCTTTGGAGGGGTTGGGGCCAACGTCCTGACTTTC
once	TRBV7-2	TRBD2	TRBJ2-4	CASSLTGGNIQYF	TGTGCCAGCAGTTTAACGGGGGGGAACATTCAGTACTTC
.	TRBV18	TRBD1	TRBJ2-1	CASSLKDRRLEQFF	TGTGCCAGCTCCCTCAAGGACAGGCGCCTTGAGCAGTTCTTC
.	TRBV28	.	TRBJ1-3	CASSFGSASGNTIYF	TGTGCCAGCAGTTTTGGAAGTGCTTCTGGAAACACCATATATTTT
.	TRBV6-1	.	TRBJ1-1	CASSGEPNTEAFF	TGTGCCAGCAGTGGTGAGCCGAACACTGAAGCTTTCTTT
.	TRBV30	.	TRBJ2-1	CAWSGENYNEQFF	TGTGCCTGGAGTGGGGAGAATTACAATGAGCAGTTCTTC
.	TRBV4-1	.	TRBJ1-1	CASSQRSKEWPGFDAFF	TGCGCCAGCAGCCAAAGGTCGAAGGAGTGGCCGGGTTTTGACGCTTTCTTT
.	TRBV18	.	TRBJ2-5	CASSPGREETQYF	TGTGCCAGCTCACCCGGGAGAGAGGAGACCCAGTACTTC
.	TRBV10-1	.	TRBJ2-5	CASADRLGETQYF	TGCGCCAGCGCCGATCGGTTGGGAGAGACCCAGTACTTC
.	TRBV6-4	TRBD1	TRBJ1-5	CASLPGTGVISNQPQHF	TGTGCCAGCCTCCCGGGGACAGGGGTCATTAGCAATCAGCCCCAGCATTTT
.	TRBV9	.	TRBJ1-1	CASSPSPISGIGEAFF	TGTGCCAGCAGCCCCTCCCCCATCTCAGGGATTGGAGAAGCTTTCTTT
.	TRBV4-1	.	TRBJ2-3	CASSQDGQREDTQYF	TGCGCCAGCAGCCAAGATGGGCAGCGCGAAGATACGCAGTATTTT
.	TRBV6-5	.	TRBJ2-3	CASSYSRLVNLDTQYF	TGTGCCAGCAGTTACTCGAGGCTAGTCAATTTGGATACGCAGTATTTT
.	TRBV5-5	.	TRBJ2-7	CASSLLVGFSYEQYF	TGTGCCAGCAGCTTGTTGGTGGGTTTCTCCTACGAGCAGTACTTC
.	TRBV5-4	.	TRBJ2-1	CASSPTGSSYNEQFF	TGTGCCAGCAGCCCAACTGGGAGCTCCTACAATGAGCAGTTCTTC
.	TRBV9	.	TRBJ1-2	CASSVGYTGRRSNYGYTF	TGTGCCAGCAGCGTAGGGTATACAGGCCGACGCTCTAACTATGGCTACACCTTC
.	TRBV2	.	TRBJ1-4	CASSIPLNEKLFF	TGTGCCAGCAGTATCCCCCTTAATGAAAAACTGTTTTTT
.	TRBV6-5	.	TRBJ1-5	CASSSLRPGDNQPQHF	TGTGCCAGCAGTTCCCTAAGGCCAGGGGATAATCAGCCCCAGCATTTT
medium-sized	TRBV6-5	.	TRBJ2-3	CASRDLSADTQYF	TGTGCCAGCAGGGATCTTAGCGCAGATACGCAGTATTTT
.	TRBV5-1	TRBD1	TRBJ2-7	CASSLGAGTAYEQYF	TGCGCCAGCAGCTTGGGGGCAGGGACAGCCTACGAGCAGTACTTC
.	TRBV7-9	.	TRBJ1-6	CASSLTGTLHF	TGTGCCAGCAGCTTAACCGGGACCCTCCACTTT
.	TRBV11-3	.	TRBJ1-1	CASSLSRFEAFF	TGTGCCAGCAGCTTGAGCCGGTTTGAAGCTTTCTTT
.	TRBV11-2	.	TRBJ2-7	CASSFATGGNYEQYF	TGTGCCAGCAGCTTTGCCACCGGCGGGAACTACGAGCAGTACTTC
.	TRBV10-3	TRBD1	TRBJ2-2	CAIMGTGNTGELFF	TGTGCCATCATGGGGACAGGGAACACCGGGGAGCTGTTTTTT
once	TRBV5-4	.	TRBJ1-4	CASRREPDGEKLFF	TGTGCCAGCAGACGCGAGCCTGACGGGGAAAAACTGTTTTTT
.	TRBV21-1	.	TRBJ2-3	CASSTKLQGVKDTQYF	TGTGCCAGCAGCACAAAATTACAGGGAGTGAAAGATACGCAGTATTTT
.	TRBV9	TRBD1	TRBJ1-1	CASSSQGGYTEAFF	TGTGCCAGCAGCTCCCAGGGGGGGTACACTGAAGCTTTCTTT
.	TRBV14	.	TRBJ2-1	CASSQVQGGGEQFF	TGTGCCAGCAGCCAAGTACAGGGCGGGGGAGAGCAGTTCTTC
once	TRBV5-8	.	TRBJ2-7	CAPRRKGGDEQYF	TGTGCCCCGAGAAGAAAGGGCGGGGACGAGCAGTACTTC
.	TRBV18	.	TRBJ2-3	CASSPSIAADTQYF	TGTGCCAGCTCACCCTCAATTGCGGCCGATACGCAGTATTTT
.	TRBV19	.	TRBJ2-7	CASSIAAGPYEQYF	TGTGCCAGTAGTATTGCGGCTGGGCCCTACGAGCAGTACTTC
.	TRBV5-1	.	TRBJ2-1	CASSLQGGSYNEQFF	TGCGCCAGCAGCTTGCAGGGGGGCTCCTACAATGAGCAGTTCTTC
.	TRBV5-1	TRBD1	TRBJ1-2	CASSLGGGQGLYGYTF	TGCGCCAGCAGCTTGGGAGGAGGACAGGGATTATATGGCTACACCTTC
.	TRBV10-1	TRBD2	TRBJ2-5	CASSESGTSQETQYF	TGCGCCAGCAGTGAGTCGGGGACTAGCCAAGAGACCCAGTACTTC
.	TRBV5-1	TRBD2	TRBJ2-3	CASSPSTSGASTDTQYF	TGCGCCAGCAGCCCTTCCACTAGCGGGGCTAGCACAGATACGCAGTATTTT